This TCR beta chain was found in a study of cytomegalovirus exposure and HLA in healthy donors. General study results and limits: The study recorded 164 TCR beta chains that were cytomegalovirus-associated. Earlier analysis looked at TCR beta V segments, and most were productive about 87% or about 30% of the time.

This clone was counted only a few times. What it binds is not known. V was clipped by 3 bases and J by 6 bases; unmatched bases: 12. The CDR3 spans 18 residues. Germline V gives CDR1 KGHSH, CDR2 LQKENI. PCR amplification relied on 60 Vbeta primers (plus 13 Jbeta primers). Measured with immunoSEQ multiplex PCR; TCRdb has only the in-frame clones, and not every one. Here the sample spans 150,000 to 200,000 clones, around 81% being singletons. The J gene is TRBJ2-2, the V gene TRBV18; 11 bases fit TRBD2. The sample consisted of PBMCs. This TCR was sampled from a woman in her 30s in good health and CMV-seropositive. The CDR3, as DNA: TGTGCCAGCTCACCTAGGACACTAGCGGGAGTTAATCCCGGGGAGCTGTTTTTT. This sequence encodes CASSPRTLAGVNPGELFF.